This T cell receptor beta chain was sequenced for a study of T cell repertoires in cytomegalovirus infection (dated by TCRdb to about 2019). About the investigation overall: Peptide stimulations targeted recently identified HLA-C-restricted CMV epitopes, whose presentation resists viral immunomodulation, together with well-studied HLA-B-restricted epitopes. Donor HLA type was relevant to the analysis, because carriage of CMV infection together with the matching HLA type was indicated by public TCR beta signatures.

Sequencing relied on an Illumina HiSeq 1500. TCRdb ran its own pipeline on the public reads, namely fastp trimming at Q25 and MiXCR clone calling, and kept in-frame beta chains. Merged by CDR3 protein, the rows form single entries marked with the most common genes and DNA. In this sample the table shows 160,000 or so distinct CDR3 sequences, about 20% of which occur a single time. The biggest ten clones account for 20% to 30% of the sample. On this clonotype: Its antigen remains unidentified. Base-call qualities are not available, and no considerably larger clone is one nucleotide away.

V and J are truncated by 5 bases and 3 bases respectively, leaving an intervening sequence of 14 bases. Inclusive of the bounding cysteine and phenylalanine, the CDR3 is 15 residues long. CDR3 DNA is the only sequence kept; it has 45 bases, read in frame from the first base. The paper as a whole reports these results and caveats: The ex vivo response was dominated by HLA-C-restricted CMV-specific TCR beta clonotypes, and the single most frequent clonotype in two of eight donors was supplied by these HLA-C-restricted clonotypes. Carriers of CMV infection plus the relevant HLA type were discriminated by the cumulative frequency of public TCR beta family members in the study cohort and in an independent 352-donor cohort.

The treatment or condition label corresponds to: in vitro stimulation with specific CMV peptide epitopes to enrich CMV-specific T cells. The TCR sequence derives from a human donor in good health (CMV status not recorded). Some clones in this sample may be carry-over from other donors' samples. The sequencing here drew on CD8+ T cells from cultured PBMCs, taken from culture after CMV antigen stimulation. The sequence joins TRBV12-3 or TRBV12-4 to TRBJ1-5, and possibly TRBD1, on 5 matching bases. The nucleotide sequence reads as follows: TGTGCCAGCAGTCTTGGGGGAGGGGTCAATCAGCCCCAGCATTTT. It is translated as CASSLGGGVNQPQHF.